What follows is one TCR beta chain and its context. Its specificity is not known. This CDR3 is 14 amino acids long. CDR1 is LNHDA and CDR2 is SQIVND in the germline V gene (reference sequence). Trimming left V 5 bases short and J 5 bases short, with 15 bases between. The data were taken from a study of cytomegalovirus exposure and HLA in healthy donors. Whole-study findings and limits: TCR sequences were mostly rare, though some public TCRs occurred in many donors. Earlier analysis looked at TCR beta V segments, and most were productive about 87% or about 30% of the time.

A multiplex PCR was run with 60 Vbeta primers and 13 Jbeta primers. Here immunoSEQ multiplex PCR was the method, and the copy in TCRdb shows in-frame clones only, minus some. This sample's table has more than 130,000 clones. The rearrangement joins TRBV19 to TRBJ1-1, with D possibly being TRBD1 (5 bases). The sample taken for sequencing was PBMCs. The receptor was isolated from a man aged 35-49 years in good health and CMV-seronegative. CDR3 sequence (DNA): TGTGCCAGTAGTCTCAGGGAGGTGGGGACTGAAGCTTTCTTT. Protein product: CASSLREVGTEAFF.